The clone carrying this TCR beta chain has at least ten counts. Its antigen is unidentified. The V end lost 4 bases, the J end lost 4 bases, and 8 bases lay between the germline ends. This CDR3 contains 13 residues. Germline V gives CDR1 SNHLY, CDR2 FYNNEI. The data originate from a study of CD8 T cells in ankylosing spondylitis. Overall study results and limits: Within ankylosing spondylitis blood, a TCR beta motif made up of several highly homologous variants appeared to be characteristic.

Each TCR beta library was made by quantitative 5'-RACE that incorporated molecular barcodes. Each CDR3 protein is one row after TCRdb ran MiXCR on the 5' RACE reads. The table includes about 540,000 distinct CDR3 sequences, about an eighth detected once. J is TRBJ1-5 and V is TRBV2; no reliable D call. This sequence was found in a male donor with ankylosing spondylitis. The sample was blood, either unsorted or a sorted T cell fraction (not recorded which). The CDR3 DNA sequence: TGTGCCAGCAGTGTTTGGGCGAATCAGCCCCAGCATTTT. As protein: CASSVWANQPQHF.